These T cell receptor beta chains were read from a single sample in a study of blood T cell repertoires in COVID-19. Produced via immunoSEQ multiplex PCR; TCRdb's table is partial and in-frame only. The sample holds over 200,000 clones; about 87% are singletons and the top ten take approximately 3.8%. Source material: peripheral blood. The source is a man aged 60 to 69 who had recovered from COVID-19. CDR3s include the opening cysteine and the closing phenylalanine or tryptophan. D genes are given only for firm matches. For some rows the clone size is stated as once, few or many, or as a class when expanded; others skip it.

clone size	D gene	J gene	V gene	CDR3 DNA	CDR3 protein
-	-	TRBJ2-1	TRBV7-8	TGTGCCAGCAGCGTCACTAGCAGCAGCTACAATGAGCAGTTCTTC	CASSVTSSSYNEQFF
-	TRBD2	TRBJ2-3	TRBV5-1	TGCGCCAGCTCCCTAGCGGGGGGGCCAAGCACAGATACGCAGTATTTT	CASSLAGGPSTDTQYF
-	TRBD1	TRBJ1-1	TRBV7-8	TGTGCCAGCAGCTTAGAAGGGACAGTGAACACTGAAGCTTTCTTT	CASSLEGTVNTEAFF
-	-	TRBJ1-1	TRBV5-1	TGCGCCAGCAGCATCGGAGGGCCCAACACTGAAGCTTTCTTT	CASSIGGPNTEAFF
-	TRBD1	TRBJ1-5	TRBV19	TGTGCCAGTAGTTTCGGGACAGGGGGACTAAGCAATCAGCCCCAGCATTTT	CASSFGTGGLSNQPQHF
-	TRBD2	TRBJ2-3	TRBV7-7	TGTGCCAGCAGCTTAAGCGGGGGGGCGGCAGATACGCAGTATTTT	CASSLSGGAADTQYF
-	TRBD1	TRBJ2-5	TRBV4-2	TGTGCCAGCAGCCAAGTCGAGATCGCGGGACAGGGCGGGACCCAGTACTTC	CASSQVEIAGQGGTQYF
-	-	TRBJ2-2	TRBV11-2	TGTGCCAGCACCGTTACGGGTGGGGCGGGGTCAAAGGGGGAGCTGTTTTTT	CASTVTGGAGSKGELFF
-	-	TRBJ1-1	TRBV4-1	TGCGCCAGCAGCCATAAGGACAAGGCAAGGACTGAAGCTTTCTTT	CASSHKDKARTEAFF
few	TRBD2	TRBJ2-7	TRBV4-1	TGCGCCAGCAGAAGCCCGACTAGCGGGGGAAGGTACGAGCAGTACTTC	CASRSPTSGGRYEQYF
-	TRBD1	TRBJ1-5	TRBV6-1	TGTGCCAGCAGTGAAAGGGGGACAGCAGACCAGCCCCAGCATTTT	CASSERGTADQPQHF
-	-	TRBJ1-6	TRBV5-1	TGCGCCAGCAGCTTGGCGGGGTATTCACCCCTCCACTTT	CASSLAGYSPLHF
few	-	TRBJ1-6	TRBV7-9	TGTGCCAGCAGCTTAGGATCCGGGTTTTATAATTCACCCCTCCACTTT	CASSLGSGFYNSPLHF
-	-	TRBJ1-1	TRBV6-5	TGTGCCAGCAGTTACGAGGAGGGGACTGAAGCTTTCTTT	CASSYEEGTEAFF
-	-	TRBJ1-6	TRBV6-5	TGTGCCAGCAGCTACTCGGGGGCGTTGAATTCACCCCTCCACTTT	CASSYSGALNSPLHF
-	TRBD1	TRBJ1-2	TRBV24-1	TGTGCCACCAGTGGACTGCCGGGACAGGGATCATATGGCTACACCTTC	CATSGLPGQGSYGYTF
once	-	TRBJ2-1	TRBV19	TGTGCCAGTAGTATAAATTCTATGGCAGACTTTAAGCAGTTCTTC	CASSINSMADFKQFF
-	TRBD1	TRBJ1-2	TRBV27	TGTGCCAGCAGTTCTGGGACAGGGTCTAACTATGGCTACACCTTC	CASSSGTGSNYGYTF